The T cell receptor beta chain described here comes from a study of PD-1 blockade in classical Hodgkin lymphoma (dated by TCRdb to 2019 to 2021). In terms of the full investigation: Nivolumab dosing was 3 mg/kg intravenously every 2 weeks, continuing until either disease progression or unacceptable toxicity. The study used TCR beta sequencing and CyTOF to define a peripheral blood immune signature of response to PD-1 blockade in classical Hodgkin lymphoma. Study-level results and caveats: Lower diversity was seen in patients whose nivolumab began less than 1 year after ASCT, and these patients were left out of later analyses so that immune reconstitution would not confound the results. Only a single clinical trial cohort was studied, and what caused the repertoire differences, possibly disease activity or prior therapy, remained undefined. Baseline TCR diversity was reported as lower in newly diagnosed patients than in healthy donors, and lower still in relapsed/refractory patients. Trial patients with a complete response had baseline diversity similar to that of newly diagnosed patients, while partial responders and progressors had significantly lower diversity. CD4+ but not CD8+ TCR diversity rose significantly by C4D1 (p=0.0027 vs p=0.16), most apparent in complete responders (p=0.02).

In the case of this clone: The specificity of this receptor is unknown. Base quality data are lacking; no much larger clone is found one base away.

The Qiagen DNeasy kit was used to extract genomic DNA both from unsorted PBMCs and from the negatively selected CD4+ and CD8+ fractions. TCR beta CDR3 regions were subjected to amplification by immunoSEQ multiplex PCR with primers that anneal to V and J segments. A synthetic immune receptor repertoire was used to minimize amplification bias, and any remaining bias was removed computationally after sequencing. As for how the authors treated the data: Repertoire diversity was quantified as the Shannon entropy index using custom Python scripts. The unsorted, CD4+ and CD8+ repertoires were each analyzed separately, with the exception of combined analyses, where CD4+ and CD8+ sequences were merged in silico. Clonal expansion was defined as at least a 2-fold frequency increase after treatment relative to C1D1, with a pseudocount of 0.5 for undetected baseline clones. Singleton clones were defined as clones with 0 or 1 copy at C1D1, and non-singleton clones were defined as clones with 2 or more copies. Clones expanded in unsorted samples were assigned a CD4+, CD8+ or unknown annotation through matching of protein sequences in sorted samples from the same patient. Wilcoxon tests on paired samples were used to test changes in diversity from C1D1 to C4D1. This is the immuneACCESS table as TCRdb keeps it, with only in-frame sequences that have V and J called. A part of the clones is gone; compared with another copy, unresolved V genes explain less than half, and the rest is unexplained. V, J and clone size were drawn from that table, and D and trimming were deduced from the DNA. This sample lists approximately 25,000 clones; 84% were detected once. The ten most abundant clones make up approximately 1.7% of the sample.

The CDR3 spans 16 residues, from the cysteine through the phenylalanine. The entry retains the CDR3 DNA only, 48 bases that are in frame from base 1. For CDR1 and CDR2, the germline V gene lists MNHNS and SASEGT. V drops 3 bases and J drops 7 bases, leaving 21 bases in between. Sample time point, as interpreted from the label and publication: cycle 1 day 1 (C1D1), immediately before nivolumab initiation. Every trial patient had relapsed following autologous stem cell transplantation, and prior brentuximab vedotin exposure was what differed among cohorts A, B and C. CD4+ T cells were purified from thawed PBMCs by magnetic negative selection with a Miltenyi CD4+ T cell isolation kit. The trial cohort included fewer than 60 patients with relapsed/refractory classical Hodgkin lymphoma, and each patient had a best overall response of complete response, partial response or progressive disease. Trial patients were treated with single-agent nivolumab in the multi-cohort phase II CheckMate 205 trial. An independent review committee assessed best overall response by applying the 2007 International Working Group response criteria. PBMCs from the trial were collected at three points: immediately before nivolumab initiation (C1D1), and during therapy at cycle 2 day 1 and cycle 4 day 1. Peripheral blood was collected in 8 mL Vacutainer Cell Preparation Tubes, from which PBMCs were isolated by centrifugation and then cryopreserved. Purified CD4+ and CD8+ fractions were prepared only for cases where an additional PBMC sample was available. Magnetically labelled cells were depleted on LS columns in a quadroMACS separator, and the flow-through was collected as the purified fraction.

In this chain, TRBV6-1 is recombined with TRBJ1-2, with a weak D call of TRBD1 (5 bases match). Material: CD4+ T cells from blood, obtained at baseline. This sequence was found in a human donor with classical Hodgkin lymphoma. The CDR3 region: CASSDPSEGRNSGYTF. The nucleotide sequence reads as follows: TGTGCCAGCAGTGACCCTTCGGAGGGGCGGAATTCTGGCTACACCTTC.